A selection of T cell receptor beta chains follows, all from one sample in a study of cytomegalovirus exposure and HLA in healthy donors. The repertoire was sequenced with immunoSEQ multiplex PCR; TCRdb's copy has only in-frame clones and lacks some. The sample lists 100,000 to 150,000 clones, more than 70% occurring once. The specimen sequenced was PBMCs. These receptors came from a man younger than 35 in good health and CMV-seronegative. Both conserved end residues are part of each CDR3. D genes are given only for firm matches. Clone size is shown for a subset of rows, as once, few, many or a class of expanded clone.

J gene	clone size	D gene	V gene	CDR3 DNA	CDR3 protein
TRBJ2-1	NA	TRBD2	TRBV11-2	TGTGCCAGCAGCTTAGGTACTAGCGGGACCGGTGAGCAGTTCTTC	CASSLGTSGTGEQFF
TRBJ2-7	NA	TRBD1	TRBV27	TGTGCCAGCAGTTTAGGGGACAGGGGCATACACGAGCAGTACTTC	CASSLGDRGIHEQYF
TRBJ2-7	once	TRBD1	TRBV9	TGTGCCAGCAGCGTAGACGGGACAGGGAAGCAGTACTTC	CASSVDGTGKQYF
TRBJ2-3	NA	TRBD1	TRBV7-2	TGTGCCAGCAGCTTGGGACAGATCACAGATACGCAGTATTTT	CASSLGQITDTQYF
TRBJ2-7	NA	TRBD2	TRBV4-2	TGTGCCAGCAGCCAAGACCAAGGGACTAGCCGCGAGCAGTACTTC	CASSQDQGTSREQYF
TRBJ1-5	NA	TRBD1	TRBV7-9	TGTGCCAGCAGCTTATCCACAGGGGCAGGAAATCAGCCCCAGCATTTT	CASSLSTGAGNQPQHF
TRBJ1-5	once	NA	TRBV18	TGTGCCAGCTCACCGACAGATAGCAATCAGCCCCAGCATTTT	CASSPTDSNQPQHF
TRBJ2-2	NA	NA	TRBV2	TGTGCCAGCAGTGACCCAGGGATGTTCACCGGGGAGCTGTTTTTT	CASSDPGMFTGELFF
TRBJ2-3	NA	NA	TRBV5-4	TGTGCCAGCAGCTCGGGGGATACGCAGTATTTT	CASSSGDTQYF
TRBJ1-3	once	TRBD1	TRBV5-6	TGTGCCAGCAGCCCCGCGTTTCAGGGGGCCCTCTCTGGAAACACCATATATTTT	CASSPAFQGALSGNTIYF
TRBJ2-3	NA	NA	TRBV4-1	TGCGCCAGCAGCCAAGATCGACAGATGGGAACAGATACGCAGTATTTT	CASSQDRQMGTDTQYF
TRBJ1-4	few	NA	TRBV2	TGTGCCATCCAATCACGGAAACTGTTTTTT	CAIQSRKLFF
TRBJ1-2	few	NA	TRBV6-4	TGTGCCAGCCGCGGGGGGGCGGAAGGCTACACCTTC	CASRGGAEGYTF
TRBJ1-1	once	TRBD1	TRBV19	TGTGCCAGTAGTATAACAGGGGGGAATTTGAACACTGAAGCTTTCTTT	CASSITGGNLNTEAFF
TRBJ2-6	NA	TRBD1	TRBV6-1	TGTGCCAGCAGTGAACAGGGGGCTGGGGCCAACGTCCTGACTTTC	CASSEQGAGANVLTF
TRBJ2-2	NA	NA	TRBV2	TGTGCCAGCAGTGTCTCACAGGGCGGCGGGGAGCTGTTTTTT	CASSVSQGGGELFF
TRBJ2-2	NA	NA	TRBV7-2	TGTGCCAGCAGCTACAACCCGTCAAACACCGGGGAGCTGTTTTTT	CASSYNPSNTGELFF
TRBJ1-5	few	TRBD1	TRBV7-8	TGTGCCAGCAGCTTCGAGGACAGGGTGGTAGTGGGTAGCAATCAGCCCCAGCATTTT	CASSFEDRVVVGSNQPQHF
TRBJ1-2	NA	NA	TRBV7-8	TGTGCCAGCAGCTTAGGCACAGGGACTAACTATGGCTACACCTTC	CASSLGTGTNYGYTF
TRBJ2-7	NA	NA	TRBV6-1	TGTGCCACCTCCGGAGACACAGGGCCCACCTACGAGCAGTACTTC	CATSGDTGPTYEQYF
TRBJ2-1	NA	NA	TRBV29-1	TGCAGCGTCGGTCGAGATTCCTACAATGAGCAGTTCTTC	CSVGRDSYNEQFF
TRBJ1-1	NA	TRBD1	TRBV6-6	TGTGCCAGCAGTTACGGGACAGAGTACACTGAAGCTTTCTTT	CASSYGTEYTEAFF
TRBJ2-7	NA	NA	TRBV6-5	TGTGCCAGCAGTTACACTAGCTCCTACGAGCAGTACTTC	CASSYTSSYEQYF
TRBJ1-2	once	NA	TRBV6-5	TGTGCCAGCAGTCCGCGACTAAAAAGGGACTATGGCTACACCTTC	CASSPRLKRDYGYTF
TRBJ2-2	NA	TRBD1	TRBV30	TGTGCCTGGAGTTGGTCAGGGGGTACCGGGGAGCTGTTTTTT	CAWSWSGGTGELFF
TRBJ1-1	NA	TRBD1	TRBV6-5	TGTGCCACCGGACAGGTTGCGAACACTGAAGCTTTCTTT	CATGQVANTEAFF
TRBJ2-5	once	TRBD2	TRBV2	TGTGCCAGCCTCCGGACTAGCGGGACTCGAGAGACCCAGTACTTC	CASLRTSGTRETQYF
TRBJ2-1	NA	NA	TRBV13	TGTGCCAGCAGCTCTACCCTAGTTGTTTCGGGGGAGTCCTACAATGAGCAGTTCTTC	CASSSTLVVSGESYNEQFF
TRBJ2-6	NA	NA	TRBV5-1	TGCGCCAGCAGCCAGAAGGACAGAACGATACACTCTGGGGCCAACGTCCTGACTTTC	CASSQKDRTIHSGANVLTF
TRBJ2-3	NA	TRBD2	TRBV5-1	TGCGCCAGCAGCTCACTAGCGGGAGAAGCAGATACGCAGTATTTT	CASSSLAGEADTQYF
TRBJ1-5	NA	NA	TRBV30	TGTGCCTGGAATAGGGGAAACCAGCCCCAGCATTTT	CAWNRGNQPQHF
TRBJ2-1	NA	TRBD2	TRBV5-6	TGTGCCAGCAGCTTGAGGGCGGGGGGGTACAATGAGCAGTTCTTC	CASSLRAGGYNEQFF
TRBJ1-2	NA	NA	TRBV7-9	TGTGCCAGCAGCTTCCTCGCGTCCGGCTATGGCTACACCTTC	CASSFLASGYGYTF
TRBJ1-4	NA	NA	TRBV30	TGTGCCTGGAGTGTACATGGGGCAGATGAAAAACTGTTTTTT	CAWSVHGADEKLFF
TRBJ1-1	NA	NA	TRBV29-1	TGCAGCGTCGGGGTTTACACTGAAGCTTTCTTT	CSVGVYTEAFF
TRBJ2-7	few	NA	TRBV10-3	TGTGCCATCAGTGTCCGGGTGGCTCCGGAGAACGAGCAGTACTTC	CAISVRVAPENEQYF
TRBJ2-3	NA	TRBD2	TRBV7-2	TGTGCCAGCGGACTAGCGGGCCTCACAGATACGCAGTATTTT	CASGLAGLTDTQYF